This TCR beta chain originates from a study of shared clonotypes between healthy human individuals. Using immunoSEQ multiplex PCR, the repertoire was profiled, and TCRdb retains in-frame clones only, with some absent. The sample contains 2 million to 2.5 million clones, roughly 93% of which appear only once. Deletions cut 6 bases from V and 0 bases from J, with 9 bases between. Germline CDR1 SGHDN, CDR2 FVKESK. This CDR3 is 14 amino acids long. What was sequenced was naive CD4+ T cells from PBMCs. Subset defined: CD45RA+ positively selected. The chain combines TRBV14 with TRBJ1-3; D gene uncertain. This clonotype originated in a man younger than 30 in good health. Some clones in this sample may be carry-over from other donors' samples. CDR3 in amino acids: CASRPLSSGNTIYF. The DNA for the CDR3 is TGTGCCAGCAGACCCCTGAGCTCTGGAAACACCATATATTTT.